The 30 T cell receptor beta chains in this list originate from one sample, sequenced in a study of cytomegalovirus exposure and HLA in healthy donors. Vbeta (60) and Jbeta (13) primers were used in the PCR. Clones were read by immunoSEQ multiplex PCR, and TCRdb kept only the in-frame ones, dropping some. This sample carries just over 200,000 clones, approximately 70% of them seen once, and the ten largest clones take 2.6%. Sequencing was done on a sample of PBMCs. These receptors came from a man aged 40-50 years in good health and CMV-seropositive.

V gene TRBV28 combines with J gene TRBJ1-4; weak D call: TRBD1 (5 bases). CDR3 length equals 15 residues. Trimming took 4 bases from V and 10 from J, leaving 19 bases between them. Germline CDR1 MDHEN, CDR2 SYDVKM. CDR3 amino acids: CASSYAGGGSGKLFF. In DNA form, the CDR3 reads TGTGCCAGCAGTTACGCCGGCGGGGGATCGGGAAAACTGTTTTTT.

The V gene is TRBV5-8, the J gene TRBJ2-1, with 10 bases lining up with TRBD2. Germline assignment: CDR1 SGHTS and CDR2 YDEGEE. V trimming: 5 bases; J trimming: 6 bases; junction bases outside the gene matches: 11. The CDR3 is 16 residues long. The CDR3 sequence: CASRHPGLALLNEQFF. The CDR3 DNA follows: TGTGCCAGCAGACATCCGGGACTAGCGCTACTCAATGAGCAGTTCTTC.

The sample holds a few counts of this clone. The chain uses TRBV4-1 and TRBJ1-5; weak D call: TRBD1 (6 bases). With 3 bases removed from V and 1 base from J, the gap between germline ends came to 19 bases. This CDR3 is built from 18 residues. Germline lookup yields CDR1 MGHRA and CDR2 YSYEKL. CDR3 residues: CASSQFPDRQLSNQPQHF. The CDR3 DNA follows: TGCGCCAGCAGCCAGTTCCCAGACAGGCAGCTCAGCAATCAGCCCCAGCATTTT.

V usage is TRBV6-5 and J usage is TRBJ2-5; 8 bases are a match to TRBD1. The CDR3 has 14 residues. The V gene's germline CDR1 is MNHEY and CDR2 SVGAGI. V dropped 0 bases and J dropped 5; count of bases not matched to a gene: 2. In DNA form, the CDR3 reads TGTGCCAGCAGTTACTCAAGGACAGGGGAGACCCAGTACTTC. It specifies CASSYSRTGETQYF.

V and J are TRBV27 and TRBJ1-1; no clear D gene. The V end lost 2 bases, the J end lost 9 bases, and 10 bases lay between the germline ends. Germline loops: CDR1 MNHEY, CDR2 SMNVEV (reference sequence). The CDR3 runs to 12 residues. Here the CDR3 reads CASSLRGGKAFF. In DNA form, the CDR3 reads TGTGCCAGCAGTTTACGGGGTGGTAAAGCTTTCTTT.

The rearrangement joins TRBV25-1 to TRBJ1-3; no clear D. The V gene lost 6 bases and the J gene lost 4 bases, with 13 bases spanning the gap. Germline-derived CDR1 and CDR2 are MGHDK and SYGVNS. The CDR3 loop spans 14 amino acids. CDR3 coding DNA: TGTGCCAGCAGCGGTCGCGGGGTAGGAAACACCATATATTTT. Translating gives CASSGRGVGNTIYF.

The chain combines TRBV9 with TRBJ1-1; D is ambiguous. V was shortened by 4 bases and J by 9 bases, with 10 bases between the two germline ends. The germline V gene encodes CDR1 SGDLS and CDR2 YYNGEE. The length of the CDR3 is 11 residues. Here the CDR3 reads CASSPRGKAFF. CDR3 nucleotide sequence: TGTGCCAGCAGCCCCCGCGGGAAAGCTTTCTTT.

This clone was observed once. The rearrangement joins TRBV2 to TRBJ2-6; 8 nucleotides agree with TRBD1. V was pared by 6 bases and J by 0 bases, with 1 base of the junction left unmatched. Germline V gives CDR1 SNHLY, CDR2 FYNNEI. The CDR3 spans 15 residues. The CDR3 bases are TGTGCCAGCAGGGGACAGGCCTCTGGGGCCAACGTCCTGACTTTC. Translating it yields CASRGQASGANVLTF.

The chain couples TRBV27 to TRBJ2-7; TRBD2 agrees at 11 bases. The J segment lost 2 bases and the V segment lost 1 base, leaving 4 bases of the junction unmatched. CDR1 is MNHEY, CDR2 SMNVEV, per germline (reference sequence). CDR3 length equals 16 residues. The CDR3 DNA sequence: TGTGCCAGCAGTTTATTAACTAGCGGGGGACCCTACGAGCAGTACTTC. Translated: CASSLLTSGGPYEQYF.

The V gene is TRBV10-3, the J gene TRBJ2-7; TRBD1 aligns across 8 bases. Germline V lookup: CDR1 ENHRY, CDR2 SYGVKD. The CDR3 is 14 residues long. Trimming cost V 4 bases and J 2 bases; bases outside gene matches: 4. CDR3 sequence (DNA): TGTGCCATCAGTGTGGGACAGGATGCCTACGAGCAGTACTTC. Translation: CAISVGQDAYEQYF.

The chain carries TRBV5-1 and TRBJ2-5, with 11 bases identical to TRBD2. V gave up 0 bases and J gave up 4 bases; unmatched junction bases: 2. This CDR3 comprises 15 residues. Germline loops: CDR1 SGHRS, CDR2 YFSETQ. As DNA, the CDR3 is TGCGCCAGCAGCTTGGCCGGGACTAGCGGAGAGACCCAGTACTTC. Translating it yields CASSLAGTSGETQYF.

The chain couples TRBV15 to TRBJ1-4; TRBD1 agrees at 9 bases. After removal of 0 bases from V and 6 bases from J, the junction contained 2 bases not matched to a gene. This CDR3 has 15 amino acids. Germline V CDR1 and CDR2: LNHNV, YYDKDF (reference sequence). The CDR3 DNA reads TGTGCCACCAGCAGAGATCGGGACAGGGATGAAAAACTGTTTTTT. It specifies CATSRDRDRDEKLFF.

This sequence joins TRBV5-8 and TRBJ1-5; possible D gene TRBD1, 6 bases. The germline gives CDR1 SGHTS, CDR2 YDEGEE. The CDR3 totals 14 residues. V lost 5 bases to trimming and J lost 6 bases, with 15 bases between them. The CDR3 is CASSHLQGGQPQHF. DNA of the CDR3: TGTGCCAGCAGTCACCTCCAAGGGGGTCAGCCCCAGCATTTT.

The chain is built from TRBV7-2 and TRBJ2-7; 15 bases match TRBD2. This CDR3 has 17 residues. Germline V gives CDR1 SGHTA, CDR2 FQGNSA. Trimming at V came to 0 bases and at J to 7 bases, leaving 7 bases not matched to a gene. The CDR3 DNA is TGTGCCAGCAGCTTAGCGGGACTAGCGGGGGGACCTGTGGAGCAGTACTTC. Protein: CASSLAGLAGGPVEQYF.

Only one count was recorded for this clone. The chain carries TRBV7-2 and TRBJ2-3, with 8 bases that match TRBD1. The CDR3 runs to 18 residues. V trimming: 4 bases; J trimming: 6 bases; junction bases outside the gene matches: 18. Germline V gene data show CDR1 as SGHTA and CDR2 as FQGNSA. CDR3 in DNA: TGTGCCAGCAGCTGGGACAGGTCACAGGGGGGTTCAATGGATACGCAGTATTTT. It translates to CASSWDRSQGGSMDTQYF.

This clone was observed a single time. V is TRBV10-2 and J is TRBJ2-7; weak D call: TRBD1 (6 bases). Trimming shortened V by 6 bases and J by 3 bases, and 12 bases separated the two germline ends. The CDR3 consists of 13 residues. CDR1 WSHSY and CDR2 SAAADI come from the germline V gene. DNA of the CDR3: TGCGCCAGCAGCACAGGGATAGGCTACGAGCAGTACTTC. Translation gives CASSTGIGYEQYF.

The rearrangement uses TRBV29-1 and TRBJ2-5; the match to TRBD2 covers 8 bases. The CDR3 sequence is 15 residues long. The V gene end was trimmed by 0 bases and the J gene end by 8 bases; junction bases not matched to a gene: 11. Germline V gene lookup returns CDR1 SQVTM and CDR2 ANQGSEA. The CDR3 is CSVEDWGAGGGTQYF. The CDR3 DNA is TGCAGCGTTGAAGATTGGGGTGCGGGGGGAGGAACCCAGTACTTC.

This clone was found a few times. This chain connects TRBV5-1 to TRBJ2-1, with D maybe TRBD2 (7 bases). This CDR3 is 12 amino acids long. Trimming took 7 bases from V and 7 from J, leaving 12 bases between them. Germline V gene data show CDR1 as SGHRS and CDR2 as YFSETQ. CDR3 nucleotide sequence: TGCGCCAGCCGTAAGGGGGGGAATGAGCAGTTCTTC. Residues: CASRKGGNEQFF.

The chain has TRBV5-6 and TRBJ2-7; 7 bases line up with TRBD1. Germline CDR1 and CDR2: SGHDT and YYEEEE. This CDR3 contains 16 residues. J was trimmed by 0 bases and V by 2 bases; bases with no gene match: 8. This CDR3 is CASSLFTGAYSYEQYF. DNA for the CDR3: TGTGCCAGCAGCTTATTCACAGGGGCGTACTCCTACGAGCAGTACTTC.

The gene calls are TRBV19 and TRBJ2-1, with 10 bases fitting TRBD1. The V gene's germline CDR1 is LNHDA and CDR2 SQIVND (reference sequence). The CDR3 has 18 amino acids. V lost 4 bases and J lost 10; bases outside the gene matches: 19. The CDR3 sequence is CASSTLTGGAGDWGEQFF. CDR3 sequence (DNA): TGTGCCAGTAGTACCCTGACAGGGGGCGCTGGGGACTGGGGCGAGCAGTTCTTC. The entire variable domain, with the rest obtained from reference TRBV19 and TRBJ2-1, is as follows: DGGITQSPKYLFRKEGQNVTLSCEQNLNHDAMYWYRQDPGQGLRLIYYSQIVNDFQKGDIAEGYSVSREKKESFPLTVTSAQKNPTAFYLCASSTLTGGAGDWGEQFFGPGTRLTVL.

The chain uses TRBV28 and TRBJ1-2; 7 bases are a match to TRBD1. The CDR3 spans 14 residues. V was clipped by 6 bases and J by 6 bases; unmatched bases: 10. The germline CDR1 and CDR2 sequences are MDHEN and SYDVKM. The CDR3 DNA reads as TGTGCCAGCAGCCCGCCCTCGACAGGGAATGGCTACACCTTC. Translating it yields CASSPPSTGNGYTF.

This sequence joins TRBV2 and TRBJ2-1; D is undetermined. Trimming pared 2 bases from V and 11 bases from J, leaving 7 bases between. The CDR3 is 11 amino acids. Germline CDR1 reads SNHLY; CDR2 reads FYNNEI. The CDR3 region has the DNA TGTGCCAGCAGTGAAACCAGTAAGCAGTTCTTC. Translating gives CASSETSKQFF.

The chain joins TRBV29-1 to TRBJ2-7; TRBD2 matches 13 bases. This CDR3 is 15 amino acids long. Germline loops: CDR1 SQVTM, CDR2 ANQGSEA. The V segment lost 6 bases and the J segment 0 bases; nucleotides outside the gene matches: 5. In nucleotides, the CDR3 is TGCAGCGTAAGGACTAGCGGGGGCGTCTCCTACGAGCAGTACTTC. Residues: CSVRTSGGVSYEQYF.

This clone was observed a handful of times. The chain is built from TRBV19 and TRBJ2-5; TRBD2 matches 8 bases. This CDR3 comprises 15 residues. With V trimmed by 1 base and J by 4 bases, 5 bases remained unmatched. Germline V lookup: CDR1 LNHDA, CDR2 SQIVND (reference sequence). The DNA of the CDR3 is TGTGCCAGTAGTATAGGGAGCGGGGGCCGAGAGACCCAGTACTTC. As protein: CASSIGSGGRETQYF.

This clone has a handful of counts. The chain employs TRBV6-5 and TRBJ1-1; the D gene is possibly TRBD1 (6 bases). V lost 5 bases, J lost 7 bases, and 11 bases lay in between. Germline V lookup: CDR1 MNHEY, CDR2 SVGAGI. The CDR3 covers 12 residues. The CDR3 loop reads CASSINRVEAFF. CDR3 nucleotide sequence: TGTGCCAGCAGTATCAACAGGGTTGAAGCTTTCTTT.

The chain has TRBV19 and TRBJ1-1, with unresolved D. Trimming left V 5 bases short and J 4 bases short, with 11 bases between. The length of the CDR3 is 13 residues. The germline gives CDR1 LNHDA, CDR2 SQIVND (reference sequence). The CDR3 coding sequence is TGTGCCAGTAGTCCGAGGAGGGTCACTGAAGCTTTCTTT. Amino acids: CASSPRRVTEAFF.

The chain recombines TRBV15 with TRBJ1-4, with TRBD1 as a possible D gene (5 bases). CDR3 length: 15 residues. V was cut by 4 bases and J by 6 bases, with 15 bases left in between. Germline-derived CDR1 and CDR2 are LNHNV and YYDKDF (reference sequence). The CDR3 sequence: CATSTLRTTYEKLFF. In nucleotides, the CDR3 is TGTGCCACCAGCACCCTTAGGACAACCTATGAAAAACTGTTTTTT.

This sequence joins TRBV5-4 and TRBJ1-6, with TRBD1 matching 9 bases. The ends lost 4 bases at V and 9 bases at J; junction bases unmatched: 8. The CDR3 is 15 amino acids. CDR1 and CDR2 (germline): SGHNT, YYREEE (reference sequence). CDR3 DNA sequence: TGTGCCAGCAGCGGGGGGACAGGGTCGGGTTCACCCCTCCACTTT. Amino acid sequence: CASSGGTGSGSPLHF.

The chain couples TRBV7-2 to TRBJ1-5, with a possible D match to TRBD1 (5 bases). The germline V gene has CDR1 SGHTA and CDR2 FQGNSA. The CDR3 runs to 14 residues. Trimming pared 6 bases from V and 5 bases from J, leaving 14 bases between. CDR3 sequence (DNA): TGTGCCAGCAGTAGGGTCAGGGAGGATCAGCCCCAGCATTTT. Translating gives CASSRVREDQPQHF. The full variable domain, completed using reference TRBV7-2 and TRBJ1-5, is GAGVSQSPSNKVTEKGKDVELRCDPISGHTALYWYRQSLGQGLEFLIYFQGNSAPDKSGLPSDRFSAERTGGSVSTLTIQRTQQEDSAVYLCASSRVREDQPQHFGDGTRLSIL.

The V and J genes are TRBV15 and TRBJ1-2; D might be TRBD1 (6 bases). Trimming left V 2 bases short and J 0 bases short, with 7 bases between. Germline assignment: CDR1 LNHNV and CDR2 YYDKDF (reference sequence). CDR3 length: 14 amino acids. As DNA, the CDR3 is TGTGCCACCAGCAGAACAGGGTCTAACTATGGCTACACCTTC. Amino acid sequence: CATSRTGSNYGYTF.